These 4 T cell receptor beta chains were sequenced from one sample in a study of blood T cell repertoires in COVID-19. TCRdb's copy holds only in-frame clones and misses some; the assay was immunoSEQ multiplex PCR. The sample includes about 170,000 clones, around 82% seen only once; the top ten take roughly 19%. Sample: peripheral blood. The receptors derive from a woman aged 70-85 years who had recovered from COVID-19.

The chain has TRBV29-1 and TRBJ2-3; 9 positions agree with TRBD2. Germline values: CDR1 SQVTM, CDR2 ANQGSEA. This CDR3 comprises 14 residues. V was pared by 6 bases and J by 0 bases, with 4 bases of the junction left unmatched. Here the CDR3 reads CSVAGLASTDTQYF. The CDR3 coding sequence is TGCAGCGTCGCAGGACTAGCGAGCACAGATACGCAGTATTTT.

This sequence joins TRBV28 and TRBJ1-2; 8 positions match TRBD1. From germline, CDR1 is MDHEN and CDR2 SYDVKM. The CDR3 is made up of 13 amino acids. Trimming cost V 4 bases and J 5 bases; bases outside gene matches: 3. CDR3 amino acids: CASSWGQAYGYTF. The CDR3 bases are TGTGCCAGCAGTTGGGGACAGGCATATGGCTACACCTTC.

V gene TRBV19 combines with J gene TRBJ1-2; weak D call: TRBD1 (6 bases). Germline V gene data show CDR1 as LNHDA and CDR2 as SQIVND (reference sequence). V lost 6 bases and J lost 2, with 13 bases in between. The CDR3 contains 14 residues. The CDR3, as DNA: TGTGCCAGTAGCTCGACAGGCACCAACTATGGCTACACCTTC. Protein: CASSSTGTNYGYTF.

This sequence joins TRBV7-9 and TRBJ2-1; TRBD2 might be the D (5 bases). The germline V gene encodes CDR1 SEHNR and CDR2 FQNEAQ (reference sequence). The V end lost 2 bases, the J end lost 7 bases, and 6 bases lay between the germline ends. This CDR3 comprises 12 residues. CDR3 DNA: TGTGCCAGCAGCTTATCGGGGAATGAGCAGTTCTTC. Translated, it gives CASSLSGNEQFF. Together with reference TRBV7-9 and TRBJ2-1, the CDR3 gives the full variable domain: DTGVSQNPRHKITKRGQNVTFRCDPISEHNRLYWYRQTLGQGPEFLTYFQNEAQLEKSRLLSDRFSAERPKGSFSTLEIQRTEQGDSAMYLCASSLSGNEQFFGPGTRLTVL.